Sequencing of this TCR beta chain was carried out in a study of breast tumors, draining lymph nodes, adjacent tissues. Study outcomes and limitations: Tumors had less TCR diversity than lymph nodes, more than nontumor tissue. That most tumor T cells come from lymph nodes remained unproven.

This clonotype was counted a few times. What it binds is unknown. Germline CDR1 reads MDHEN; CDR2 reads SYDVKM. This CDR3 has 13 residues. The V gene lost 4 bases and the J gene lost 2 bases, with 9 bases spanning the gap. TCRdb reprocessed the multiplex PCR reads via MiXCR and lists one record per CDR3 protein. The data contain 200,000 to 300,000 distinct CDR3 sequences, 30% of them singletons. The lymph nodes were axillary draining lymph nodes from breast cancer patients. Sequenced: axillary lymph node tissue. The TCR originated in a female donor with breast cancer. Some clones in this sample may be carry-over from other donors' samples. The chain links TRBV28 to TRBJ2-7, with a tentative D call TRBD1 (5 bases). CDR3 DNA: TGTGCCAGCAGTTGGGCAGGGACCTACGAGCAGTACTTC. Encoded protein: CASSWAGTYEQYF.